These T cell receptor beta chains were read from a single sample in a study of blood T cell repertoires in COVID-19. This table comes from immunoSEQ multiplex PCR, and its TCRdb copy is limited to in-frame clones, with some not included. The sample has 280,000 or so clones; approximately 83% are singletons. The material sequenced was peripheral blood. These receptors were taken from a woman in her 30s who had recovered from COVID-19. Each CDR3 is given with its conserved first and last residue. A D gene is named only where the DNA matches it firmly. Expanded clones get a size class; other rows say once, few or many, or leave the size out.

clone_size	d_call	j_call	v_call	cdr3_nt	cdr3_aa
-	TRBD2	TRBJ2-7	TRBV6-2/TRBV6-3	TGTGCCAGCAGTGAGGGACTAGCGGGATACGAGCAGTACTTC	CASSEGLAGYEQYF
-	-	TRBJ2-7	TRBV5-1	TGCGCCAGCAGCTTGGCCCCGCCGGACGAGCAGTACTTC	CASSLAPPDEQYF
-	-	TRBJ2-5	TRBV11-2	TGTGCCAGCAGCCCCGACAACCAAGAGACCCAGTACTTC	CASSPDNQETQYF
-	TRBD2	TRBJ2-7	TRBV6-6	TGTGCCAGCAGTTCGGGACTAGTCGAGCAGTACTTC	CASSSGLVEQYF
-	-	TRBJ2-2	TRBV5-4	TGTGCCAGCAGCTTGGAAATAGCGCGGGACGGTGGGGAGCTGTTTTTT	CASSLEIARDGGELFF
once	-	TRBJ2-1	TRBV7-9	TGTGCCAGCAGCTTAGACGCGGACACTAATGAGCAGTTCTTC	CASSLDADTNEQFF
once	TRBD1	TRBJ1-2	TRBV2	TGTGCCAGCAGTCCCGGGACAGGGATTGGGTATGGCTACACCTTC	CASSPGTGIGYGYTF
-	-	TRBJ2-5	TRBV7-9	TGTGCCAGCAGCTTGCGACAGGAAATCATAGAGACCCAGTACTTC	CASSLRQEIIETQYF
once	TRBD1	TRBJ2-1	TRBV6-1	TGTGCCAGCAGTGACCCTGGGACAGGCCCCAAGAGGTTCTTC	CASSDPGTGPKRFF
-	-	TRBJ1-5	TRBV28	TGTGCCACCACTAGTGTCCGTCAGCCCCAGCATTTT	CATTSVRQPQHF
-	-	TRBJ1-3	TRBV6-5	TGTGCCAGCAGTCCCCCGGTAAGAACGGGAAACACCATATATTTT	CASSPPVRTGNTIYF
-	TRBD2	TRBJ2-5	TRBV9	TGTGCCAGCAGCCCGCGACTAGCGGGAGGTGAGACCCAGTACTTC	CASSPRLAGGETQYF
-	TRBD1	TRBJ2-2	TRBV19	TGTGCCACACAGGGGGCGAACACCGGGGAGCTGTTTTTT	CATQGANTGELFF
few	TRBD1	TRBJ1-5	TRBV5-8	TGTGCCAGCAGCCCGGACAGGAGCAATCAGCCCCAGCATTTT	CASSPDRSNQPQHF
-	-	TRBJ2-1	TRBV5-1	TGCGCCAGCAGCTTGAGAGCCAGGGGCTACGATGAGCAGTTCTTC	CASSLRARGYDEQFF
-	TRBD1	TRBJ1-5	TRBV24-1	TGTGCCACCAGTGATGGACAGGGCTTTCAGCCCCAGCATTTT	CATSDGQGFQPQHF
-	TRBD2	TRBJ2-7	TRBV25-1	TGTGCCAGCAGTGAATCCCCCCGCCGGGAGGTACACTACGAGCAGTACTTC	CASSESPRREVHYEQYF
-	TRBD2	TRBJ2-2	TRBV10-1	TGCGCCAGCAGCTCCGGACTAGCGGGGGGACAATTGAACACCGGGGAGCTGTTTTTT	CASSSGLAGGQLNTGELFF
-	TRBD1	TRBJ2-7	TRBV5-4	TGTGCCAGCAGCTCTAAAGCTGGACAGGGTGCCCACGAGCAGTACTTC	CASSSKAGQGAHEQYF
-	TRBD2	TRBJ2-3	TRBV2	TGTGCCAGCAGATCCGGGACTAGGAATGGAGATACGCAGTATTTT	CASRSGTRNGDTQYF
-	TRBD2	TRBJ2-3	TRBV15	TGTGCCACCAGCAAAGGGGTAGCGGGAGCGGAAGATACGCAGTATTTT	CATSKGVAGAEDTQYF
-	-	TRBJ1-5	TRBV19	TGTGCCAGTAGTTCCACAGCAGGGGATACTCAGCCCCAGCATTTT	CASSSTAGDTQPQHF
-	TRBD1	TRBJ1-2	TRBV14	TGTGCCAGCAGCCTCTTGGGACAGGGGACCGATGGCTACACCTTC	CASSLLGQGTDGYTF
few	-	TRBJ2-1	TRBV14	TGTGCCAGCAGCCAAGACGGGAACTCCTACAATGAGCAGTTCTTC	CASSQDGNSYNEQFF
-	TRBD1	TRBJ1-5	TRBV7-9	TGTGCCAGCAGCTCACAGGGGGCGAATCAGCCCCAGCATTTT	CASSSQGANQPQHF
-	TRBD1	TRBJ1-6	TRBV6-6	TGTGCCAGCAGTCGAATGGGACAGCCGTATAATTCACCCCTCCACTTT	CASSRMGQPYNSPLHF
few	TRBD1	TRBJ2-2	TRBV5-1	TGCGCCAGCAGCCTACTCGGGACAGGGGTCACCGGGGAGCTGTTTTTT	CASSLLGTGVTGELFF
-	TRBD1	TRBJ1-4	TRBV6-1	TGTGCCAGCAGTGAAGACAGGGGGCAGGCTAATGAAAAACTGTTTTTT	CASSEDRGQANEKLFF
-	-	TRBJ1-2	TRBV3-1/TRBV3-2	TGTGCCAGCAGCCCCACTGGAGGGAATAACTATGGCTACACCTTC	CASSPTGGNNYGYTF
-	TRBD2	TRBJ2-7	TRBV6-6	TGTGCCAGCAGCCCCCGGGGAGGGTACGAGCAGTACTTC	CASSPRGGYEQYF
-	-	TRBJ1-2	TRBV6-5	TGTGCCAGCACCCGGGGGGGACGGGGGCAAGATGGCTACACCTTC	CASTRGGRGQDGYTF
once	TRBD1	TRBJ1-5	TRBV5-8	TGTGCCAGCAGCTTGCTACAGGGGAGAACGTTACGCGATCAGCCCCAGCATTTT	CASSLLQGRTLRDQPQHF
-	-	TRBJ1-2	TRBV6-1	TGTGCCAGCAGTGAGGCCGGGACATTTGCTAATGGCTACACCTTC	CASSEAGTFANGYTF
few	-	TRBJ1-1	TRBV16	TGTGCCAGCAGCCAATCTCGCGTCGGGATGAACACTGAAGCTTTCTTT	CASSQSRVGMNTEAFF
-	TRBD1	TRBJ1-5	TRBV18	TGTGCCAGCTCTTCCGGGACAGATTCATTCCTGTATCAGCCCCAGCATTTT	CASSSGTDSFLYQPQHF
few	-	TRBJ1-1	TRBV10-3	TGTGCCATCAGTGGGCCCAAGACAGATCCAGAGAACACTGAAGCTTTCTTT	CAISGPKTDPENTEAFF
-	-	TRBJ2-1	TRBV5-4	TGTGCCAGCAGCGGGAGGGGGACCTACAATGAGCAGTTCTTC	CASSGRGTYNEQFF
-	TRBD2	TRBJ2-1	TRBV5-5	TGTGCCAGCAGCTTTGGACTAGCGGGGGCCCGGTTCTTC	CASSFGLAGARFF
-	TRBD2	TRBJ2-3	TRBV2	TGTGCCAGCAGTGAATCCGTTAGCGGGAGAGGCACAGATACGCAGTATTTT	CASSESVSGRGTDTQYF
-	-	TRBJ2-7	TRBV5-6	TGTGCCAGCAGCTCACCGTTCGAGGACGAGCAGTACTTC	CASSSPFEDEQYF
-	-	TRBJ2-7	TRBV5-1	TGCGCCAGCAGCCTCTCAGGGGGGAACGAGCAGTACTTC	CASSLSGGNEQYF
-	-	TRBJ2-7	TRBV9	TGTGCCAGCAGCGCGGACATAGCCCCACCCAACTACGAGCAGTACTTC	CASSADIAPPNYEQYF
-	TRBD1	TRBJ1-5	TRBV6-6	TGTGCCACCAGGGGGGCAGGGGGGCAGCCCCAGCATTTT	CATRGAGGQPQHF
-	TRBD1	TRBJ1-2	TRBV3-1/TRBV3-2	TGTGCCAGCAGCCAAGAGATGTCCGGGACAGCTTTAGCTAACTATGGCTACACCTTC	CASSQEMSGTALANYGYTF
once	-	TRBJ1-2	TRBV19	TGTGCCAGTTCTCATCTCCCGACAGCATATAATGGCTACACCTTC	CASSHLPTAYNGYTF
many	-	TRBJ1-1	TRBV9	TGTGCCAGCAGCGAAGGCAGGGAATTCTCTGAAGCTTTCTTT	CASSEGREFSEAFF